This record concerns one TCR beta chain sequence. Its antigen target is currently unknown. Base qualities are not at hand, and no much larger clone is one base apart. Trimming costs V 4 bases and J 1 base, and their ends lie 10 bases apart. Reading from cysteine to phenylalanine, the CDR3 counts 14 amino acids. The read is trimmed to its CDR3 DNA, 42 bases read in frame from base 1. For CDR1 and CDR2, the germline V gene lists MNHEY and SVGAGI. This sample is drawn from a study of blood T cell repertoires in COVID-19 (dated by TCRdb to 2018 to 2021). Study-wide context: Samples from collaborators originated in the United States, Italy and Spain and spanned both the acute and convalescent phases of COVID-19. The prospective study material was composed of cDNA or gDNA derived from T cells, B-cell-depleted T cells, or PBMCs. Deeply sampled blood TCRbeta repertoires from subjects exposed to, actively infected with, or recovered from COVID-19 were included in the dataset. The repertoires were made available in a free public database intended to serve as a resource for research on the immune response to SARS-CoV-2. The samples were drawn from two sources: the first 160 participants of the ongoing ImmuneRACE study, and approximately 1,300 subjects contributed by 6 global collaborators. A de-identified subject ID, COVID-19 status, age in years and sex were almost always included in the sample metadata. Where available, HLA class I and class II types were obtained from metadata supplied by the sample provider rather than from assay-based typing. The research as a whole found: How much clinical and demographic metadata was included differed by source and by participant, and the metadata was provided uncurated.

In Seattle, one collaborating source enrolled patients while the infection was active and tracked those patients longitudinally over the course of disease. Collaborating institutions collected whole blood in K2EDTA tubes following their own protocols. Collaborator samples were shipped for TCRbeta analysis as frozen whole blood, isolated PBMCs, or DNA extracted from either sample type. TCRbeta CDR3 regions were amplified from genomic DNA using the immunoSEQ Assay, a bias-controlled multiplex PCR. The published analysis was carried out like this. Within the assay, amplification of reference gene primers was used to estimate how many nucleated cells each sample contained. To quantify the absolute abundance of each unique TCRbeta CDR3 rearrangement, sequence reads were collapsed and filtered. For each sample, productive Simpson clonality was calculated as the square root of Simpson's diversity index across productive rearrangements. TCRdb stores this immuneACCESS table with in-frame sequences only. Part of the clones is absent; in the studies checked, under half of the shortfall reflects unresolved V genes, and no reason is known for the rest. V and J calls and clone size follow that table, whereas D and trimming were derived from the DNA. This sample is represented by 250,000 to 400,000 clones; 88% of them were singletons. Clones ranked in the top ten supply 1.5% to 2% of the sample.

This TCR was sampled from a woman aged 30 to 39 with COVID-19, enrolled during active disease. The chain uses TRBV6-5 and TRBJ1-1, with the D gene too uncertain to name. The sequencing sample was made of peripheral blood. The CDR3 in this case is CASSFDTSNTEAFF. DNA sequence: TGTGCCAGCAGTTTTGACACGTCGAACACTGAAGCTTTCTTT.